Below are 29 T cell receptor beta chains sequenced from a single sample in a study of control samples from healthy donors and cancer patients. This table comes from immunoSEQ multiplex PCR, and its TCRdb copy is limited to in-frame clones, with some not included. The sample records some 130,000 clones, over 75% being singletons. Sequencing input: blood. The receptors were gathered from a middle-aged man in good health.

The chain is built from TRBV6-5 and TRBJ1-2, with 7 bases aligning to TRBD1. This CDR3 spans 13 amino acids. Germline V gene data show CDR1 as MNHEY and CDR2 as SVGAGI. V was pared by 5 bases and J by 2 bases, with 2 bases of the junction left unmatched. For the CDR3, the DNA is TGTGCCAGCAGTCCACAGGGGAACTATGGCTACACCTTC. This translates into CASSPQGNYGYTF.

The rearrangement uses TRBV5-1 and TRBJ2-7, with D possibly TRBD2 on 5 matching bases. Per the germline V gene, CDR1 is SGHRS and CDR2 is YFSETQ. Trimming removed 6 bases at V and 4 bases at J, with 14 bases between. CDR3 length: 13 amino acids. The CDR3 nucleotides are TGCGCCAGCACCTGGGGTACGGGGTACGAGCAGTACTTC. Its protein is CASTWGTGYEQYF.

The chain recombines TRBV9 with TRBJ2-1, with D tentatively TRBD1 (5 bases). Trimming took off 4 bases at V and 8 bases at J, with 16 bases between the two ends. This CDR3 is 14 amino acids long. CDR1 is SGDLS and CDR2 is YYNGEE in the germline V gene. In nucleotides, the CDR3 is TGTGCCAGCAGCAGAAGACAGTTCGAGGATGAGCAGTTCTTC. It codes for CASSRRQFEDEQFF.

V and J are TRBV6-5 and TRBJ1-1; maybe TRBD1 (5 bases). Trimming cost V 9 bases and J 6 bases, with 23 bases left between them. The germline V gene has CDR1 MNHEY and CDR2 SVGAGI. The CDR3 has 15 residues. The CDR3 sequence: CASTGRLGGYPEAFF. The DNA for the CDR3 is TGTGCCAGTACTGGTCGTCTCGGGGGTTATCCTGAAGCTTTCTTT.

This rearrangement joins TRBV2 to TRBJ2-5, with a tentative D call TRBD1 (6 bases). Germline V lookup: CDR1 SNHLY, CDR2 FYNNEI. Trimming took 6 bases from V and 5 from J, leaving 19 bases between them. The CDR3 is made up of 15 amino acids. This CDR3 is CASRQGQLMPETQYF. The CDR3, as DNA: TGTGCCAGCAGGCAGGGACAACTCATGCCGGAGACCCAGTACTTC.

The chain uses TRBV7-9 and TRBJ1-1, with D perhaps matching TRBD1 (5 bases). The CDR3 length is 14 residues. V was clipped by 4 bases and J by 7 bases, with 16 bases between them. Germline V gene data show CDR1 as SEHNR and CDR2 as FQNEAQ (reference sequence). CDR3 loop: CASSSSGGKYEAFF. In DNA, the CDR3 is TGTGCCAGCAGCTCAAGTGGGGGAAAATATGAAGCTTTCTTT.

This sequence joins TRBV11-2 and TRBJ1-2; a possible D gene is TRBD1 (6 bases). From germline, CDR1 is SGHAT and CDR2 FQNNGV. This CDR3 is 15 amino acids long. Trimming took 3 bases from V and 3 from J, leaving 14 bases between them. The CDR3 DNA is TGTGCCAGCAGCTTGGGCGGGGGGGCGGACTATGGCTACACCTTC. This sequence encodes CASSLGGGADYGYTF.

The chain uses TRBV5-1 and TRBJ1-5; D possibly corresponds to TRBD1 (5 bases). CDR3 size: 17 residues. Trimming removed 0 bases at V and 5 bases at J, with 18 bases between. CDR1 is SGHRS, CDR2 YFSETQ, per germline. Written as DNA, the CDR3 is TGCGCCAGCAGCTTGGCCATCAGGGCCAGACCCGATCAGCCCCAGCATTTT. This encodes CASSLAIRARPDQPQHF. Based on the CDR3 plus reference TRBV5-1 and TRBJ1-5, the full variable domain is KAGVTQTPRYLIKTRGQQVTLSCSPISGHRSVSWYQQTPGQGLQFLFEYFSETQRNKGNFPGRFSGRQFSNSRSEMNVSTLELGDSALYLCASSLAIRARPDQPQHFGDGTRLSIL.

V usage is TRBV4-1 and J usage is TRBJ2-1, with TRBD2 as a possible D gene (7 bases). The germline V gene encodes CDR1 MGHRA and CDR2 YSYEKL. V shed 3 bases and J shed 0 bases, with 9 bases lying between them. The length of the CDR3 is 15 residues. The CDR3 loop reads CASSQAGASYNEQFF. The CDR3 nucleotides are TGCGCCAGCAGCCAGGCGGGGGCCTCCTACAATGAGCAGTTCTTC.

CDR3 sequence (DNA): TGTGCCAGCAGCTGGCGGGGGCGCCCCTACAATGAGCAGTTCTTC. Its protein product is CASSWRGRPYNEQFF. This rearrangement joins TRBV5-6 to TRBJ2-1; a possible D gene is TRBD2 (7 bases). This CDR3 has 15 amino acids. Deletions cut 3 bases from V and 2 bases from J, with 12 bases between. Germline assignment: CDR1 SGHDT and CDR2 YYEEEE.

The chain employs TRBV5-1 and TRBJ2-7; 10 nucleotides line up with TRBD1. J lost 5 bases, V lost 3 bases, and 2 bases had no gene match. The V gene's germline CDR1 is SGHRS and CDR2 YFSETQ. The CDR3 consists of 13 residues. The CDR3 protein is CASSSGTGDEQYF. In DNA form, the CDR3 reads TGCGCCAGCAGCTCTGGGACAGGGGACGAGCAGTACTTC.

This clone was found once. The CDR3 reads CATSRSRGATNEKLFF. CDR3 coding DNA: TGTGCCACCAGCAGGTCCAGGGGGGCAACTAATGAAAAACTGTTTTTT. The rearrangement joins TRBV15 to TRBJ1-4, with 7 bases lining up with TRBD1. Germline V gene data show CDR1 as LNHNV and CDR2 as YYDKDF (reference sequence). V shed 3 bases and J 0 bases; nucleotides not matched to a gene: 4. This CDR3 is 16 amino acids long.

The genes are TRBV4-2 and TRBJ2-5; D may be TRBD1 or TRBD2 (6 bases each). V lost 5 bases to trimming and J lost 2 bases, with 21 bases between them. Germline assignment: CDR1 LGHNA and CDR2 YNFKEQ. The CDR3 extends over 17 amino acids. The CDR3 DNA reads TGTGCCAGCAGCGCGGGAAATTCAGGACAGATGCAAGAGACCCAGTACTTC. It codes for CASSAGNSGQMQETQYF.

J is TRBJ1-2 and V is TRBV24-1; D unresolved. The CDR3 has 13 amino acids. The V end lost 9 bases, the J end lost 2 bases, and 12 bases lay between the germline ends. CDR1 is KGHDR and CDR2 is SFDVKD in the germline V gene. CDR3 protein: CATSGGGNYGYTF. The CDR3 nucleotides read TGTGCCACCTCCGGAGGCGGAAACTATGGCTACACCTTC.

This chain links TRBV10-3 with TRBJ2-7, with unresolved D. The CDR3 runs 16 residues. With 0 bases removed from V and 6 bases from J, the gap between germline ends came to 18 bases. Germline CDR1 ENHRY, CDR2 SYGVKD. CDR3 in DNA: TGTGCCATCAGTGAGTCCGAGGTTGGTCATGGTGGCGAGCAGTACTTC. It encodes CAISESEVGHGGEQYF.

This CDR3 reads CASSPGQNEKLFF. CDR3 DNA sequence: TGTGCCAGCAGCCCCGGACAGAATGAAAAACTGTTTTTT. V is TRBV6-5 and J is TRBJ1-4; possible D gene TRBD1, 6 bases. The V end lost 6 bases, the J end lost 5 bases, and 10 bases lay between the germline ends. The CDR3 has 13 amino acids. The germline CDR1 and CDR2 sequences are MNHEY and SVGAGI.

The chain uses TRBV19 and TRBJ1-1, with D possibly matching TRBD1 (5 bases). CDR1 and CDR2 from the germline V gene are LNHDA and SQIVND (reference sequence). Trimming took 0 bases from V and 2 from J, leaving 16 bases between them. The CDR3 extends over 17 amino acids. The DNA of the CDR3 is TGTGCCAGTAGTATAGATCTAACAGGCCGAGGCAACACTGAAGCTTTCTTT. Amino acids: CASSIDLTGRGNTEAFF.

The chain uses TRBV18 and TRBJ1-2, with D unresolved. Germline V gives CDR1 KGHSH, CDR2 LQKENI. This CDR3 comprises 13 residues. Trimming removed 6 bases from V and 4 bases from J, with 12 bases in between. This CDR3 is CASSSVELYGYTF. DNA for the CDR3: TGTGCCAGCTCTAGTGTGGAGCTCTATGGCTACACCTTC.

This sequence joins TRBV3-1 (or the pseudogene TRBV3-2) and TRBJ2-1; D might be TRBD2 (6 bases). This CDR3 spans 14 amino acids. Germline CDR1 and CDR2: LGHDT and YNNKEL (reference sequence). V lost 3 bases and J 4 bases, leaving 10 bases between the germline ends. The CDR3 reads CASSQAGTYNEQFF. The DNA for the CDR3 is TGTGCCAGCAGCCAGGCCGGGACTTACAATGAGCAGTTCTTC.

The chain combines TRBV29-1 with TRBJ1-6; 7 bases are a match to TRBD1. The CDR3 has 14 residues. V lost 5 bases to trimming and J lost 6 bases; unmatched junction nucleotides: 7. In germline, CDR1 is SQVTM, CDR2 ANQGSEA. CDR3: CSVKQGTGNSPLHF. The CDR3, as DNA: TGCAGCGTTAAACAGGGGACTGGTAATTCACCCCTCCACTTT.

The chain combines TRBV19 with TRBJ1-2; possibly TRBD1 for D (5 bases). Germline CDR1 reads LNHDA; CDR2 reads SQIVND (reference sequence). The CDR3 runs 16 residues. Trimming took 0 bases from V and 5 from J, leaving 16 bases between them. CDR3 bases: TGTGCCAGTAGTATAGATCAAAAGGGACGTGGTTATGGCTACACCTTC. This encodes CASSIDQKGRGYGYTF.

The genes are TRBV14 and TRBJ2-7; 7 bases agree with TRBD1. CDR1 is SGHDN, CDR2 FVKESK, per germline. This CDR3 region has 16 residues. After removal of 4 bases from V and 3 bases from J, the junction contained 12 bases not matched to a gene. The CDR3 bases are TGTGCCAGCAGCCGAGCCTTAGACAGGGCCTACTACGAGCAGTACTTC. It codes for CASSRALDRAYYEQYF.

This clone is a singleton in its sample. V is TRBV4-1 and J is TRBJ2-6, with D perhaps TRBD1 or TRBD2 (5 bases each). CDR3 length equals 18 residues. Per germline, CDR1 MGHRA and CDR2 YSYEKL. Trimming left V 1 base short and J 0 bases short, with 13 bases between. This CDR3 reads CASSQGRDVSSGANVLTF. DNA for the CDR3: TGCGCCAGCAGCCAAGGACGGGACGTCAGCTCTGGGGCCAACGTCCTGACTTTC.

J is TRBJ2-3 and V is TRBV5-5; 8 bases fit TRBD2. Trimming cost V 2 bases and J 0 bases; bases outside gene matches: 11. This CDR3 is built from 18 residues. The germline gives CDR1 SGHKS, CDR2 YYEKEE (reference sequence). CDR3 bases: TGTGCCAGCAGCTTTGGCCCTGGCGGGGGGTCTAGCACAGATACGCAGTATTTT. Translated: CASSFGPGGGSSTDTQYF. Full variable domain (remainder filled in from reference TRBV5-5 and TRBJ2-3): DAGVTQSPTHLIKTRGQQVTLRCSPISGHKSVSWYQQVLGQGPQFIFQYYEKEERGRGNFPDRFSARQFPNYSSELNVNALLLGDSALYLCASSFGPGGGSSTDTQYFGPGTRLTVL.

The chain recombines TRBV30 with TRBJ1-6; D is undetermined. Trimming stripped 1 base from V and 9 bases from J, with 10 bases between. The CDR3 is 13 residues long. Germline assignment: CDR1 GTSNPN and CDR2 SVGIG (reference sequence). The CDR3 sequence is CAWSAQSSSPLHF. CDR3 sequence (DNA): TGTGCCTGGAGTGCCCAGTCCAGTTCACCCCTCCACTTT.

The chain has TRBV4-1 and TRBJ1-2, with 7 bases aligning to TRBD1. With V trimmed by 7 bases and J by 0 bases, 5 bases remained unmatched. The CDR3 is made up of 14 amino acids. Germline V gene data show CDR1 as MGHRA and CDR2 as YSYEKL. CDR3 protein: CASNRGGANYGYTF. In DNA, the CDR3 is TGCGCCAGCAATCGAGGGGGCGCTAACTATGGCTACACCTTC.

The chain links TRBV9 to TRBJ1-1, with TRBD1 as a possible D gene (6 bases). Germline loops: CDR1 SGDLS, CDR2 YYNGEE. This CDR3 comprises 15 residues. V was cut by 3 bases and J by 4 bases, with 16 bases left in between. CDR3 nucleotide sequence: TGTGCCAGCAGCGCCAAGAGGGGGGCGGGCACTGAAGCTTTCTTT. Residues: CASSAKRGAGTEAFF. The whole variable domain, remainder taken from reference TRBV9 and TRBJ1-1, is DSGVTQTPKHLITATGQRVTLRCSPRSGDLSVYWYQQSLDQGLQFLIQYYNGEERAKGNILERFSAQQFPDLHSELNLSSLELGDSALYFCASSAKRGAGTEAFFGQGTRLTVV.

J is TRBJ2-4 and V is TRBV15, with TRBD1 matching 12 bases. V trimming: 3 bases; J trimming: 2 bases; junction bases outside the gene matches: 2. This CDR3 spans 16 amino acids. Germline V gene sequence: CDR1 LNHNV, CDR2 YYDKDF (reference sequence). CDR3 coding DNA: TGTGCCACCAGCAGGGGGACAGGGGGCTCCAAAAACATTCAGTACTTC. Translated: CATSRGTGGSKNIQYF.

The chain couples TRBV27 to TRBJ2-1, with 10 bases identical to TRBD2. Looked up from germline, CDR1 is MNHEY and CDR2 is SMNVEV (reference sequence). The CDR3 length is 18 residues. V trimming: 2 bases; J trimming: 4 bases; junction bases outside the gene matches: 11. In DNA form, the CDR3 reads TGTGCCAGCAGTTTAGTGGTTAGCGGGGGGCTTTTTTACAATGAGCAGTTCTTC. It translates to CASSLVVSGGLFYNEQFF.